This TCR beta chain was identified during a study of blood T cell repertoires in COVID-19. Study-wide background: Samples taken during acute and convalescent COVID-19 were collected in the United States, Italy and Spain.

There are 18 residues in the CDR3. J was trimmed by 2 bases and V by 6 bases; bases with no gene match: 8. Germline V lookup: CDR1 ENHRY, CDR2 SYGVKD. The protocol was immunoSEQ multiplex PCR, while the TCRdb copy is restricted to in-frame clones and leaves out a portion. This sample has 43,000 or so clones, with 75% to 90% found just once. This chain joins TRBV10-3 and TRBJ2-3; TRBD2 aligns across 16 bases. Source material: peripheral blood. This receptor was obtained from a man between 60 and 75 years old with active COVID-19. CDR3 bases: TGTGCCATCAGCCTTACGGGACTAGCGGGAGGGATCACAGATACGCAGTATTTT. This codes for CAISLTGLAGGITDTQYF.